Listed below are T cell receptor beta chains from one sample, sequenced in a study of vaccination effects on CD4 cells after COVID-19. Their antigens remain unidentified. Only in-frame clones appear in the TCRdb table, and some are missing; sequencing was by immunoSEQ multiplex PCR. Among 57,000 or so clones, less than 80% were seen once, and the ten largest hold over 0.95%. Sequencing was performed on CD4+ T cells from PBMCs cultured with HCoV-229E spike peptides, taken after COVID-19 vaccination. The receptor source for this set is a human donor who received a COVID-19 vaccine. Each CDR3 is given with its conserved first and last residue. D genes are given only for firm matches. Size values are once, few and many counts, or a class for expanded clones, and some rows have none.

j_call d_call v_call clone_size cdr3_aa cdr3_nt
TRBJ1-5 TRBD1 TRBV4-1 few CASSQGLRTGSAPQHF TGCGCCAGCAGCCAAGGTTTAAGGACAGGGTCGGCGCCCCAGCATTTT
TRBJ2-6 NA TRBV27 few CASSRQFSGANVLTF TGTGCCAGCAGCAGACAGTTCTCTGGGGCCAACGTCCTGACTTTC
TRBJ1-1 NA TRBV18 NA CASSPPGGTEAFF TGTGCCAGCTCACCACCTGGGGGAACTGAAGCTTTCTTT
TRBJ1-5 TRBD1 TRBV18 NA CASSRWENRGGNQPQHF TGTGCCAGCTCACGTTGGGAGAACAGGGGTGGGAATCAGCCCCAGCATTTT
TRBJ1-1 TRBD1 TRBV2 NA CASRYGTANTEAFF TGTGCCAGCAGATACGGGACAGCGAACACTGAAGCTTTCTTT
TRBJ1-6 TRBD1 TRBV9 NA CASSAQGASYNSPLHF TGTGCCAGCAGCGCACAGGGGGCGTCCTATAATTCACCCCTCCACTTT
TRBJ2-2 TRBD1 TRBV5-5 NA CASSATIQGATGELFF TGTGCCAGCAGCGCCACGATACAGGGGGCGACCGGGGAGCTGTTTTTT
TRBJ1-4 TRBD1 TRBV7-9 NA CASSRTGVGKLFF TGTGCCAGCAGCCGGACAGGGGTAGGAAAACTGTTTTTT
TRBJ1-4 TRBD1 TRBV12-3/TRBV12-4 NA CASSGTVNEKLFF TGTGCCAGCTCAGGGACAGTCAATGAAAAACTGTTTTTT
TRBJ2-1 NA TRBV7-8 once CASSSVSLSEQFF TGTGCCAGCAGCTCCGTATCCCTCAGTGAGCAGTTCTTC